These 28 T cell receptor beta chains share one sample of origin, sequenced in a study of CD8 T cells in Susac syndrome. An input of 0.5 to 1 ug of RNA was subjected to reverse transcription using random hexamers. In TCRdb, the immunoSEQ multiplex PCR reads were re-called with MiXCR into one record per CDR3 protein. Of about 140,000 distinct CDR3 sequences in the sample, approximately 95% were seen once. Specimen: CD4+ T cells from PBMCs. These receptors came from a human donor with Susac syndrome.

The V gene is TRBV25-1, the J gene TRBJ2-3; D not certain. This CDR3 contains 14 residues. Germline assignment: CDR1 MGHDK and CDR2 SYGVNS. V lost 3 bases, J lost 0 bases, and 7 bases lay in between. Here the CDR3 DNA reads TGTGCCAGCAGTGAGCCCCGGAGCACAGATACGCAGTATTTT. It yields the protein CASSEPRSTDTQYF.

The chain has TRBV28 and TRBJ2-3; possibly TRBD1 or TRBD2 for D (5 bases each). There are 15 residues in the CDR3. V was trimmed by 5 bases and J by 0 bases, leaving 12 bases between them. CDR1 and CDR2 (germline): MDHEN, SYDVKM. CDR3 DNA sequence: TGTGCCAGCAGTCCCCCGGGGCAGAGCACAGATACGCAGTATTTT. Its protein is CASSPPGQSTDTQYF.

The chain links TRBV5-1 to TRBJ2-1; weak D call: TRBD1 (5 bases). Germline V gene sequence: CDR1 SGHRS, CDR2 YFSETQ. The CDR3 runs to 16 residues. Trimming left V 2 bases short and J 0 bases short, with 12 bases between. The CDR3 sequence: CASSLSPQGSYNEQFF. The CDR3 region has the DNA TGCGCCAGCAGCTTATCCCCCCAGGGCTCCTACAATGAGCAGTTCTTC.

The CDR3 DNA sequence: TGTGCCAGCAGTGTACCGGACAGCCCCCCCTACGAGCAGTACTTC. Amino acids: CASSVPDSPPYEQYF. The V and J genes are TRBV2 and TRBJ2-7; tentative D call: TRBD1 (6 bases). V lost 4 bases and J 2 bases, leaving 15 bases between the germline ends. CDR3 length equals 15 residues. The germline V gene has CDR1 SNHLY and CDR2 FYNNEI.

The rearrangement links TRBV9 to TRBJ1-6; D possibly corresponds to TRBD1 (6 bases). The CDR3 is made up of 14 amino acids. Germline-derived CDR1 and CDR2 are SGDLS and YYNGEE. Trimming stripped 2 bases from V and 9 bases from J, with 12 bases between. In nucleotides, the CDR3 is TGTGCCAGCAGCGTTGGAGGGGGTAGTTCACCCCTCCACTTT. Its protein is CASSVGGGSSPLHF.

This sequence joins TRBV27 and TRBJ2-7, with 12 bases matching TRBD2. The CDR3 has 18 residues. Germline CDR1 and CDR2: MNHEY and SMNVEV (reference sequence). After removal of 6 bases from V and 0 bases from J, the junction contained 12 bases not matched to a gene. The CDR3 DNA follows: TGTGCCAGCAGCAAAATCATAGGACTAGCGGGGATCTCCTACGAGCAGTACTTC. It specifies CASSKIIGLAGISYEQYF.

This CDR3 is CASSQDQRYYTF. The CDR3 DNA reads TGCGCCAGCAGCCAAGATCAACGTTACTACACCTTC. The chain employs TRBV4-3 and TRBJ1-2; D gene uncertain. CDR3 length: 12 residues. CDR1 is LGHNA and CDR2 is YSLEER in the germline V gene. Trimming removed 0 bases from V and 10 bases from J, with 9 bases in between.

This clonotype has a single count. This CDR3 is CAWRTRHKSYGYTF. The CDR3 region has the DNA TGTGCCTGGCGTACCCGACACAAAAGCTATGGCTACACCTTC. V usage is TRBV30 and J usage is TRBJ1-2; D not resolved. The length of the CDR3 is 14 residues. Germline V gives CDR1 GTSNPN, CDR2 SVGIG (reference sequence). Trimming took off 5 bases at V and 4 bases at J, with 17 bases between the two ends.

J is TRBJ2-3 and V is TRBV7-2, with TRBD2 matching over 7 bases. Per germline, CDR1 SGHTA and CDR2 FQGNSA. The V segment lost 2 bases and the J segment 3 bases; nucleotides outside the gene matches: 2. The CDR3 length is 14 residues. CDR3 nucleotides: TGTGCCAGCAGCTTAATCGGGGGGACAGATACGCAGTATTTT. Translation: CASSLIGGTDTQYF.

The chain couples TRBV20-1 to TRBJ2-1; 10 bases agree with TRBD1. Per germline, CDR1 DFQATT and CDR2 SNEGSKA (reference sequence). The CDR3 has 15 residues. V lost 2 bases and J lost 7; bases outside the gene matches: 8. As DNA, the CDR3 is TGCAGTGCTAGACCTTGGGACAGGGGTTCGAATGAGCAGTTCTTC. Translation gives CSARPWDRGSNEQFF.

V usage is TRBV11-1 and J usage is TRBJ1-6; tentatively, D is TRBD1 (6 bases). CDR3 length: 15 amino acids. The ends were cut back, 0 bases at V and 10 bases at J, with 13 bases in the middle. The germline V gene encodes CDR1 SGHAT and CDR2 FQDESV (reference sequence). The CDR3 protein is CASSLASGGQSPLHF. The DNA of the CDR3 is TGTGCCAGCAGCTTAGCGTCCGGGGGGCAATCACCCCTCCACTTT. Drawing the rest from reference TRBV11-1 and TRBJ1-6, the complete variable domain is EAEVAQSPRYKITEKSQAVAFWCDPISGHATLYWYRQILGQGPELLVQFQDESVVDDSQLPKDRFSAERLKGVDSTLKIQPAELGDSAMYLCASSLASGGQSPLHFGNGTRLTVT.

The rearrangement joins TRBV2 to TRBJ1-2, with TRBD1 identical over 8 bases. This CDR3 spans 13 amino acids. CDR1 is SNHLY, CDR2 FYNNEI, per germline. Trimming at V came to 10 bases and at J to 7 bases, leaving 11 bases not matched to a gene. The CDR3 sequence: CATGTGQRLGYTF. The CDR3 DNA follows: TGTGCCACCGGGACAGGCCAGCGTCTTGGCTACACCTTC.

The rearrangement links TRBV7-9 to TRBJ1-2, with D possibly being TRBD1 (5 bases). CDR1 and CDR2 (germline): SEHNR, FQNEAQ (reference sequence). The CDR3 sequence is 12 residues long. V was clipped by 6 bases and J by 4 bases, with 9 bases between them. CDR3 protein: CASSRQSYGYTF. CDR3 DNA: TGTGCCAGCAGTCGACAGAGCTATGGCTACACCTTC.

This clonotype was picked up one time. The V gene is TRBV18, the J gene TRBJ1-6, with 8 bases aligning to TRBD1. Germline CDR1 is KGHSH and CDR2 is LQKENI. The CDR3 is 16 residues long. V lost 0 bases to trimming and J lost 10 bases; unmatched junction nucleotides: 8. CDR3 DNA sequence: TGTGCCAGCTCACCACCGAAACAGGGGGTAGGGTCACCCCTCCACTTT. It encodes CASSPPKQGVGSPLHF.

This sequence joins TRBV30 and TRBJ1-1; D is ambiguous. Trimming removed 0 bases from V and 3 bases from J, with 8 bases in between. From germline, CDR1 is GTSNPN and CDR2 SVGIG (reference sequence). CDR3 length: 13 amino acids. The CDR3 sequence is CAWSVRTDTEAFF. CDR3 in DNA: TGTGCCTGGAGTGTACGAACGGACACTGAAGCTTTCTTT.

This clonotype was observed a single time. The junction shows a germline mismatch at one end, possibly a read error. The chain combines TRBV28 with TRBJ2-7, with D unclear. Germline-derived CDR1 and CDR2 are MDHEN and SYDVKM. This CDR3 has 11 residues. The CDR3 DNA is TGTGCCAGCAGCCAAGGACGGAGCCCCATCTTC. Translation: CASSQGRSPIF.

V gene TRBV9 combines with J gene TRBJ1-1, with 7 bases fitting TRBD1. V lost 3 bases, J lost 5 bases, and 7 bases stayed unmatched. Germline V gene data show CDR1 as SGDLS and CDR2 as YYNGEE. The CDR3 contains 14 residues. Here the CDR3 reads CASSAQGEGTEAFF. CDR3 nucleotides: TGTGCCAGCAGCGCCCAGGGGGAAGGGACTGAAGCTTTCTTT.

J is TRBJ2-5 and V is TRBV3-1, with TRBD2 as a possible D gene (5 bases). The germline gives CDR1 LGHDT, CDR2 YNNKEL (reference sequence). Trimming stripped 0 bases from V and 4 bases from J, with 12 bases between. The CDR3 spans 15 residues. The CDR3 is CASSQDMRGGETQYF. CDR3 bases: TGTGCCAGCAGCCAAGATATGCGCGGAGGAGAGACCCAGTACTTC.

The CDR3 DNA follows: TGCAGTGCTAGAGTCCCCATCAGGAACACTGAAGCTTTCTTT. Protein product: CSARVPIRNTEAFF. The chain uses TRBV20-1 and TRBJ1-1; unclear D gene. V was cut by 1 base and J by 1 base, with 10 bases left in between. Looked up from germline, CDR1 is DFQATT and CDR2 is SNEGSKA (reference sequence). This CDR3 spans 14 amino acids.

This clonotype has only one observation. The chain is built from TRBV25-1 and TRBJ1-5, with 7 bases aligning to TRBD1. Trimming at V came to 6 bases and at J to 1 base, leaving 3 bases not matched to a gene. CDR1 MGHDK and CDR2 SYGVNS come from the germline V gene. The CDR3 spans 14 residues. The CDR3 bases are TGTGCCAGCAGCAAGACAGGGAGCAATCAGCCCCAGCATTTT. This sequence encodes CASSKTGSNQPQHF. Full variable domain (rest looked up from reference TRBV25-1 and TRBJ1-5): EADIYQTPRYLVIGTGKKITLECSQTMGHDKMYWYQQDPGMELHLIHYSYGVNSTEKGDLSSESTVSRIRTEHFPLTLESARPSHTSQYLCASSKTGSNQPQHFGDGTRLSIL.

The genes are TRBV9 and TRBJ1-2; the match to TRBD1 covers 9 bases. The CDR3 covers 17 residues. Germline V gene data show CDR1 as SGDLS and CDR2 as YYNGEE. V shed 4 bases and J 5 bases; nucleotides not matched to a gene: 15. CDR3 bases: TGTGCCAGCAGCTTTGGCGGGACAGGGAATTTGGTTTATGGCTACACCTTC. Amino acids: CASSFGGTGNLVYGYTF.

V gene TRBV18 combines with J gene TRBJ1-1; D is uncertain. The CDR3 is 13 amino acids. The germline V gene has CDR1 KGHSH and CDR2 LQKENI. V lost 2 bases, J lost 10 bases, and 14 bases lay in between. Here the CDR3 reads CASSPTGEGSAFF. CDR3 nucleotides: TGTGCCAGCTCACCAACCGGGGAGGGCTCAGCTTTCTTT.

This clonotype has just one count. The V gene is TRBV28, the J gene TRBJ2-6, with D uncertain. Trimming left V 8 bases short and J 4 bases short, with 6 bases between. Germline loops: CDR1 MDHEN, CDR2 SYDVKM. The CDR3 runs 12 residues. In DNA, the CDR3 is TGTGCCAGCGTCTCCGGGGCCAACGTCCTGACTTTC. Translating it yields CASVSGANVLTF.

V is TRBV12-3 or TRBV12-4 and J is TRBJ2-3, with D possibly being TRBD2 (6 bases). The CDR3 has 14 amino acids. Trimming shortened V by 4 bases and J by 4 bases, and 12 bases separated the two germline ends. The CDR3: CASSSGLTADTQYF. CDR3 nucleotide sequence: TGTGCCAGCAGTTCGGGACTCACGGCAGATACGCAGTATTTT.

CDR3 region: CASSRGQGVTQYF. The CDR3 DNA follows: TGCGCCAGCAGCCGAGGACAGGGCGTGACCCAGTACTTC. The V call is TRBV5-1, the J call TRBJ2-5; TRBD1 matches at 8 bases. Germline V gives CDR1 SGHRS, CDR2 YFSETQ. Trimming at V came to 4 bases and at J to 7 bases, leaving 6 bases not matched to a gene. This CDR3 has 13 residues. Complete variable domain (other parts from reference TRBV5-1 and TRBJ2-5): KAGVTQTPRYLIKTRGQQVTLSCSPISGHRSVSWYQQTPGQGLQFLFEYFSETQRNKGNFPGRFSGRQFSNSRSEMNVSTLELGDSALYLCASSRGQGVTQYFGPGTRLLVL.

V and J are TRBV14 and TRBJ2-7; tentatively, D is TRBD1 (5 bases). Trimming cost V 4 bases and J 3 bases, with 25 bases left between them. Germline CDR1 reads SGHDN; CDR2 reads FVKESK. This CDR3 region has 18 residues. In nucleotides, the CDR3 is TGTGCCAGCAGCCCCTTATACGGCCAGGGTAAATTGAGCTACGAGCAGTACTTC. Translation gives CASSPLYGQGKLSYEQYF.

This chain links TRBV28 with TRBJ1-5; D gene uncertain. Germline CDR1 reads MDHEN; CDR2 reads SYDVKM. The length of the CDR3 is 12 residues. V gave up 5 bases and J gave up 3 bases, with 5 bases separating them. The CDR3 spells CASSPINQPQHF. The CDR3 nucleotides read TGTGCCAGCAGTCCGATCAATCAGCCCCAGCATTTT.

The chain recombines TRBV6-6 with TRBJ1-5; 8 bases map to TRBD1. Germline V gene data show CDR1 as MNHNY and CDR2 as SVGAGI (reference sequence). With V trimmed by 7 bases and J by 9 bases, 11 bases remained unmatched. The CDR3 contains 14 residues. CDR3 region: CASNKLTGARPQHF. The CDR3 DNA reads as TGTGCCAGCAATAAATTGACAGGGGCGAGGCCCCAGCATTTT.